A single sample is the source of the 13 T cell receptor beta chains below, sequenced in a study of blood T cell repertoires in COVID-19. Only in-frame clones appear in the TCRdb table, and some are missing; sequencing was by immunoSEQ multiplex PCR. The sample yields 410,000 or so clones, more than 80% seen once. Sequencing was performed on peripheral blood. These receptors were collected from a woman in her 30s with active or convalescent COVID-19.

The V call is TRBV11-2, the J call TRBJ2-1, with TRBD2 matching over 11 bases. Germline CDR1 is SGHAT and CDR2 is FQNNGV. Unmatched junction bases numbered 21, after V lost 5 bases and J lost 9 bases. This CDR3 has 19 residues. CDR3 amino acids: CASSSPRQTSGTKVAEQFF. In DNA form, the CDR3 reads TGTGCCAGCAGCAGCCCAAGGCAGACTAGCGGGACGAAGGTAGCTGAGCAGTTCTTC.

The chain recombines TRBV15 with TRBJ1-1; no definite D call. V dropped 0 bases and J dropped 5 bases, with 4 bases sitting between them. This CDR3 has 12 residues. Germline V gene sequence: CDR1 LNHNV, CDR2 YYDKDF (reference sequence). This chain's CDR3 is CATSRDQTEAFF. CDR3 DNA: TGTGCCACCAGCAGAGATCAAACTGAAGCTTTCTTT.

The chain uses TRBV12-3 or TRBV12-4 and TRBJ1-2; D ambiguous. The V end was cut by 5 bases, the J end by 8 bases, with 15 bases between. The CDR3 loop spans 13 amino acids. The CDR3 DNA sequence: TGTGCCAGCAGTCCCCCCTTTGCGGGGGGCTACACCTTC. This codes for CASSPPFAGGYTF.

This clone was counted a few times. The chain recombines TRBV5-5 with TRBJ1-2; D ambiguous. The CDR3 is 14 residues long. V was cut by 0 bases and J by 3 bases, with 9 bases left in between. Germline V gene lookup returns CDR1 SGHKS and CDR2 YYEKEE (reference sequence). CDR3 amino acids: CASSLGTGYYGYTF. The DNA of the CDR3 is TGTGCCAGCAGCTTGGGCACGGGGTACTATGGCTACACCTTC.

In this sample, this clone turned up a few times. CDR3 in amino acids: CATEGTNYGYTF. The CDR3, as DNA: TGTGCCACGGAGGGAACTAACTATGGCTACACCTTC. V usage is TRBV6-5 and J usage is TRBJ1-2; D is unresolved. Trimming left V 10 bases short and J 0 bases short, with 9 bases between. Germline-derived CDR1 and CDR2 are MNHEY and SVGAGI. The CDR3 runs to 12 residues.

J is TRBJ2-1 and V is TRBV19; tentatively, D is TRBD2 (7 bases). The CDR3 covers 17 residues. The ends were cut back, 5 bases at V and 0 bases at J, with 17 bases in the middle. Germline CDR1 is LNHDA and CDR2 is SQIVND (reference sequence). As DNA, the CDR3 is TGTGCCAGTAGTCCAGAGCTCGGGGGGCCCTCCTACAATGAGCAGTTCTTC. Amino acid sequence: CASSPELGGPSYNEQFF.

V and J are TRBV4-1 and TRBJ2-7, with D possibly being TRBD2 (6 bases). The CDR3 covers 16 residues. The germline V gene has CDR1 MGHRA and CDR2 YSYEKL. The ends were cut back, 3 bases at V and 2 bases at J, with 17 bases in the middle. This chain's CDR3 is CASSQSELAPTYEQYF. The CDR3, as DNA: TGCGCCAGCAGCCAGTCCGAACTAGCTCCAACCTACGAGCAGTACTTC.

The V call is TRBV6-5, the J call TRBJ2-5; 10 bases match TRBD2. The CDR3 runs 15 residues. CDR1 and CDR2 from the germline V gene are MNHEY and SVGAGI. After removal of 0 bases from V and 2 bases from J, the junction contained 0 bases not matched to a gene. The CDR3 sequence is CASSYSTSGQETQYF. For the CDR3, the DNA is TGTGCCAGCAGTTACTCGACTAGCGGGCAAGAGACCCAGTACTTC.

The chain is built from TRBV5-4 and TRBJ2-3; 7 bases fit TRBD2. Trimming took 2 bases from V and 4 from J; bases not matched to a gene: 7. This CDR3 has 15 amino acids. Germline CDR1 is SGHNT and CDR2 is YYREEE (reference sequence). The CDR3 DNA follows: TGTGCCAGCAGCTTACCGGGGGGACCCCCAGATACGCAGTATTTT. It specifies CASSLPGGPPDTQYF.

This chain connects TRBV27 to TRBJ2-3, with D perhaps TRBD2 (6 bases). The CDR3 contains 15 residues. From germline, CDR1 is MNHEY and CDR2 SMNVEV (reference sequence). Deletions cut 1 base from V and 0 bases from J, with 8 bases between. Here the CDR3 reads CASSLWGLSTDTQYF. The CDR3 DNA sequence: TGTGCCAGCAGTTTATGGGGACTGAGCACAGATACGCAGTATTTT.

The chain links TRBV5-6 to TRBJ1-2; no clear D. Between the trimmed V and J ends, which lost 4 bases and 4 bases, there was a span of 17 bases. Germline values: CDR1 SGHDT, CDR2 YYEEEE. The CDR3 covers 15 residues. CDR3 loop: CASSPGGQMIYGYTF. CDR3 DNA: TGTGCCAGCAGCCCTGGCGGGCAGATGATCTATGGCTACACCTTC.

The chain recombines TRBV6-1 with TRBJ1-2; D remains unclear. V was clipped by 2 bases and J by 6 bases, with 13 bases between them. The CDR3 consists of 14 residues. Germline V gives CDR1 MNHNS, CDR2 SASEGT. DNA of the CDR3: TGTGCCAGCAGTGAAACCGACACGCGAAATGGCTACACCTTC. Its protein is CASSETDTRNGYTF.

The V call is TRBV29-1, the J call TRBJ2-1, with TRBD2 matching over 9 bases. CDR1 SQVTM and CDR2 ANQGSEA come from the germline V gene. V gave up 3 bases and J gave up 3 bases; unmatched junction bases: 3. The CDR3 is 14 amino acids. CDR3 bases: TGCAGCGTTGATGCTAGCGGGGTCTACAATGAGCAGTTCTTC. Its translation is CSVDASGVYNEQFF.